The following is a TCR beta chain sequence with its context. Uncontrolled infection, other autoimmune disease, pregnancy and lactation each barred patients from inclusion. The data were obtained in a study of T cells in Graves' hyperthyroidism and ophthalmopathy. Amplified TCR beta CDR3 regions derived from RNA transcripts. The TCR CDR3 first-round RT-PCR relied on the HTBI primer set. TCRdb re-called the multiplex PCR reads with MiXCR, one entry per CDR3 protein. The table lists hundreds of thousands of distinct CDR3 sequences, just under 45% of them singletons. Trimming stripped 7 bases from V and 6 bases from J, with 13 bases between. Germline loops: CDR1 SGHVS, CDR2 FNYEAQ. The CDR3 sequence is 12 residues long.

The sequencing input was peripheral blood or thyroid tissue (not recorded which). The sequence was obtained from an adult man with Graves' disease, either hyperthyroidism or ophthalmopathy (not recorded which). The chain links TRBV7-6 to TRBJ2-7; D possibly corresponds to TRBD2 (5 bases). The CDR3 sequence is CASTTLATEQYF. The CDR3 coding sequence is TGTGCCAGCACCACATTAGCGACCGAGCAGTACTTC.